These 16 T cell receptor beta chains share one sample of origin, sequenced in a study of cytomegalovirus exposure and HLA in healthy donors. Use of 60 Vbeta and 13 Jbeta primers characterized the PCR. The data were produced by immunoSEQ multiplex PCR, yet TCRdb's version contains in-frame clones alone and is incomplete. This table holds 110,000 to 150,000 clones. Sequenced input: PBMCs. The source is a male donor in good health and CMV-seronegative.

CDR3 in DNA: TGTGCCAGCAGCTTACCAGGGAACACTGAAGCTTTCTTT. It translates to CASSLPGNTEAFF. The chain joins TRBV7-9 to TRBJ1-1; no clear D. Trimming took 2 bases from V and 1 from J, leaving 5 bases between them. The length of the CDR3 is 13 residues. Germline loops: CDR1 SEHNR, CDR2 FQNEAQ (reference sequence).

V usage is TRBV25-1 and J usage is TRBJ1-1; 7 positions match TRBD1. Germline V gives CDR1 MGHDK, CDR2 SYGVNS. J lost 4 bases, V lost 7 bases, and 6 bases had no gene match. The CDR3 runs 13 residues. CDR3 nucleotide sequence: TGTGCCAGCACCAAGGCAGGGGGCACTGAAGCTTTCTTT. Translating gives CASTKAGGTEAFF.

CDR3 bases: TGTGCCAGCAGCTTAGTCGTCCCCTCGGGACAGGGGGCAGGAGGCTACACCTTC. Encoded protein: CASSLVVPSGQGAGGYTF. The chain carries TRBV7-9 and TRBJ1-2, with 12 bases aligning to TRBD1. V shed 1 base and J 8 bases; nucleotides not matched to a gene: 14. The CDR3 has 18 amino acids. CDR1 and CDR2 (germline): SEHNR, FQNEAQ (reference sequence).

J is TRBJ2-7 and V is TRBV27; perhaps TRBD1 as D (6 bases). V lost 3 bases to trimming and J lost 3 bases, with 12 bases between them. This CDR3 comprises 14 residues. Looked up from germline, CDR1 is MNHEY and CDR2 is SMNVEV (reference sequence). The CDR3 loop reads CASSFTGFHYEQYF. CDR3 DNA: TGTGCCAGCAGTTTTACAGGGTTCCACTACGAGCAGTACTTC.

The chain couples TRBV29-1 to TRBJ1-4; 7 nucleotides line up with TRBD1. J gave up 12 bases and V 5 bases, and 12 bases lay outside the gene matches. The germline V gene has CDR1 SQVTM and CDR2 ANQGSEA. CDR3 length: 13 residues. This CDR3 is CSVLQETGRELFF. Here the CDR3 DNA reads TGCAGCGTTTTACAGGAGACAGGGCGGGAACTGTTTTTT.

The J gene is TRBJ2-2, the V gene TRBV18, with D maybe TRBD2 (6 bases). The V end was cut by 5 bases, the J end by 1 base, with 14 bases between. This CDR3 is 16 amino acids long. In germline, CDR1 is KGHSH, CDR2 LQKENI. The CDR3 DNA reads TGTGCCAGCTCAGCCCTAGGGCGGGAGAACACCGGGGAGCTGTTTTTT. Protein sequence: CASSALGRENTGELFF.

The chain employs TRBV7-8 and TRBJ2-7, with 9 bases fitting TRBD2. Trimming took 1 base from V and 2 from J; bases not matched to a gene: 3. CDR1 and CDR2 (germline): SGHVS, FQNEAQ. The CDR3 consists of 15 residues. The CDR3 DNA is TGTGCCAGCAGCTTAGGGACTAGCGTTCCCTACGAGCAGTACTTC. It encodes CASSLGTSVPYEQYF.

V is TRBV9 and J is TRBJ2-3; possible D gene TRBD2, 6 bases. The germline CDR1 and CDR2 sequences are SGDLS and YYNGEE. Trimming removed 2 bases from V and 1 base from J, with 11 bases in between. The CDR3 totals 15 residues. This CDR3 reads CASSVMGGGTDTQYF. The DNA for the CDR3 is TGTGCCAGCAGCGTTATGGGCGGGGGCACAGATACGCAGTATTTT.

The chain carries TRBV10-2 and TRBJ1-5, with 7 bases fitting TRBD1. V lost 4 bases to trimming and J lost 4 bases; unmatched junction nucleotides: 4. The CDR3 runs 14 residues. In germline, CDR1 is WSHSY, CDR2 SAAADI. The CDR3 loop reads CASSGRDRNQPQHF. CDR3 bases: TGCGCCAGCAGTGGCCGGGACAGAAATCAGCCCCAGCATTTT.

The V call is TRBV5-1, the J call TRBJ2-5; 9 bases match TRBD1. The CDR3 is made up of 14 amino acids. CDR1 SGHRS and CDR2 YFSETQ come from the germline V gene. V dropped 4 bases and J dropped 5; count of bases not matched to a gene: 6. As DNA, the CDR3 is TGCGCCAGCAGCGAAGGGACAGGGAAGGAGACCCAGTACTTC. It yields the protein CASSEGTGKETQYF.

The CDR3 nucleotides are TGTGCCAGTAGTACCCCAGGAAGCAATCAGCCCCAGCATTTT. This gives the protein CASSTPGSNQPQHF. The chain recombines TRBV19 with TRBJ1-5; no clear D. The CDR3 contains 14 residues. V was trimmed by 4 bases and J by 1 base, leaving 8 bases between them. Germline V gives CDR1 LNHDA, CDR2 SQIVND (reference sequence). Based on the CDR3 plus reference TRBV19 and TRBJ1-5, the full variable domain is DGGITQSPKYLFRKEGQNVTLSCEQNLNHDAMYWYRQDPGQGLRLIYYSQIVNDFQKGDIAEGYSVSREKKESFPLTVTSAQKNPTAFYLCASSTPGSNQPQHFGDGTRLSIL.

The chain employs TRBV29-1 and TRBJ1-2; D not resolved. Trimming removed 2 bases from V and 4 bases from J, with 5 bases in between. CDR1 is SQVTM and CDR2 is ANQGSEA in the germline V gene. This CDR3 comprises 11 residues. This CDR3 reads CSVERVYGYTF. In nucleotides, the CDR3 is TGCAGCGTTGAACGGGTCTATGGCTACACCTTC.

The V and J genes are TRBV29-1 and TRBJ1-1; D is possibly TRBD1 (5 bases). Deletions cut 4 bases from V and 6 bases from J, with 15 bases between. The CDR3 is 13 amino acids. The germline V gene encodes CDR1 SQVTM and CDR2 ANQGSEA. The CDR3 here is CSVGSGSVAEAFF. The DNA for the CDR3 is TGCAGCGTTGGATCAGGGTCGGTGGCTGAAGCTTTCTTT.

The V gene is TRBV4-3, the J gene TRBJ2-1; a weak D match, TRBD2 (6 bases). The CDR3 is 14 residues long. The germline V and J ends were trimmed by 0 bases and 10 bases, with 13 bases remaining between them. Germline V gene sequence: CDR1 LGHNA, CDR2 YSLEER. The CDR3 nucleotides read TGCGCCAGCAGCCAAGATCTCGGGGGTGACGAGCAGTTCTTC. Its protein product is CASSQDLGGDEQFF.

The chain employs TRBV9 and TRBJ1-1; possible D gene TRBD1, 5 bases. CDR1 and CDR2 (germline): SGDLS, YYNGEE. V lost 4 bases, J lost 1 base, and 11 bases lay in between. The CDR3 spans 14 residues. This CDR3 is CASSRDRTNTEAFF. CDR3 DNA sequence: TGTGCCAGCAGCCGAGACAGAACGAACACTGAAGCTTTCTTT.

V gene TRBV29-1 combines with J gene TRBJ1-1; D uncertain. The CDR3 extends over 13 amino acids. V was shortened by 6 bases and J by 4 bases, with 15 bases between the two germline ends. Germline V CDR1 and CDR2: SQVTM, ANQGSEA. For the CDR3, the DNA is TGCAGCGTCCCTGGGCCGATGGGCACTGAAGCTTTCTTT. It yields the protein CSVPGPMGTEAFF.